Reported below is one T cell receptor beta chain. This sample stems from a study of blood T cell repertoires in COVID-19. Across the whole study: Sample material is recorded as cDNA or gDNA derived from T cells, B-cell-depleted T cells, or PBMCs.

CDR1 is LGHNA, CDR2 YNFKEQ, per germline. The length of the CDR3 is 17 residues. Trimming cost V 4 bases and J 0 bases; bases outside gene matches: 7. In the original workflow: How many nucleated cells were present was estimated from reference gene primer amplification. Clones were sequenced by immunoSEQ multiplex PCR, and TCRdb holds only the in-frame ones, with some missing. V and J calls and clone size follow that table, whereas D and trimming were derived from the DNA. The sample holds about 130,000 clones, approximately 85% seen once. The chain links TRBV4-2 to TRBJ2-1; 9 bases agree with TRBD2. The sequence was obtained from a woman older than 75 with COVID-19, enrolled during active disease. Sequencing was done on a sample of peripheral blood. CDR3 nucleotide sequence: TGTGCCAGCAGCCTCATAGCGGGAGAGAGCTCCTACAATGAGCAGTTCTTC. This translates into CASSLIAGESSYNEQFF.